Listed below are T cell receptor beta chains from one sample, sequenced in a study of CD8 T cells in Susac syndrome. A single record per CDR3 protein comes from TCRdb applying MiXCR to the immunoSEQ multiplex PCR reads. Of approximately 230,000 distinct CDR3 sequences in the sample, about 94% are singletons; the top ten hold roughly 0.072%. What was sequenced was CD4+ T cells from PBMCs. These receptors were collected from a human donor with multiple sclerosis. Each CDR3 is given with its conserved first and last residue.

v_gene: TRBV24-1
j_gene: TRBJ2-5
CDR3aa: CATSDLVKAGTETQYF

v_gene: TRBV20-1
j_gene: TRBJ2-1
CDR3aa: CSAREDRTFYNEQFF

v_gene: TRBV2
j_gene: TRBJ2-2
CDR3aa: CASLKTVNTGELFF

v_gene: TRBV9
j_gene: TRBJ2-4
CDR3aa: CASSVGEGPDIQYF

v_gene: TRBV6-6
j_gene: TRBJ1-3
CDR3aa: CASSLDRGGGNTIYF

v_gene: TRBV3-1
j_gene: TRBJ2-5
CDR3aa: CASKRQAQETQYF

v_gene: TRBV4-1
j_gene: TRBJ1-3
CDR3aa: CASSQAPSGNTIYF

v_gene: TRBV4-2
j_gene: TRBJ1-2
CDR3aa: CASSSNGAYGYTF

v_gene: TRBV11-2
j_gene: TRBJ1-1
CDR3aa: CASSSPGDSRGEAFF

v_gene: TRBV6-1
j_gene: TRBJ2-7
CDR3aa: CASSATHRGEAYEQYF

v_gene: TRBV12-3/TRBV12-4
j_gene: TRBJ2-1
CDR3aa: CASSLVPAGSYNEQFF

v_gene: TRBV15
j_gene: TRBJ1-5
CDR3aa: CATSTDRGGYQPQHF

v_gene: TRBV20-1
j_gene: TRBJ1-6
CDR3aa: CSALLVFDSPLHF

v_gene: TRBV3-1
j_gene: TRBJ2-7
CDR3aa: CASSWPASYEQYF

v_gene: TRBV4-1
j_gene: TRBJ2-1
CDR3aa: CASSRSSGTSTGNEQFF

v_gene: TRBV2
j_gene: TRBJ1-5
CDR3aa: CASTIGLVNQPQHF

v_gene: TRBV29-1
j_gene: TRBJ2-5
CDR3aa: CSVESWGAETQYF

v_gene: TRBV15
j_gene: TRBJ1-5
CDR3aa: CATSAWGTAPNQPQHF

v_gene: TRBV2
j_gene: TRBJ2-5
CDR3aa: CASSAAGRRAQYF

v_gene: TRBV20-1
j_gene: TRBJ1-2
CDR3aa: CSATRDLNYGYTF

v_gene: TRBV29-1
j_gene: TRBJ2-7
CDR3aa: CSVTTGEQYF

v_gene: TRBV20-1
j_gene: TRBJ2-3
CDR3aa: CSARRLAGVGRDTDTQYF

v_gene: TRBV7-6
j_gene: TRBJ2-7
CDR3aa: CASSSKAGGSYEQYF

v_gene: TRBV4-1
j_gene: TRBJ2-5
CDR3aa: CASSQASPLLIGEETQYF

v_gene: TRBV24-1
j_gene: TRBJ1-2
CDR3aa: CATSPGGLGGYTF

v_gene: TRBV3-1
j_gene: TRBJ2-5
CDR3aa: CASSQELRASGGRGETQYF

v_gene: TRBV12-3/TRBV12-4
j_gene: TRBJ2-2
CDR3aa: CASSLNQGTPGELFF

v_gene: TRBV20-1
j_gene: TRBJ2-3
CDR3aa: CSARRDVTDTQYF

v_gene: TRBV9
j_gene: TRBJ2-7
CDR3aa: CASSVGGGVTYEQYF

v_gene: TRBV5-1
j_gene: TRBJ2-1
CDR3aa: CASGGVGRNEQFF

v_gene: TRBV30
j_gene: TRBJ2-3
CDR3aa: CAWGTWSGVLRTQYF

v_gene: TRBV12-3/TRBV12-4
j_gene: TRBJ2-7
CDR3aa: CATSRGLPGLYEQYF

v_gene: TRBV2
j_gene: TRBJ2-5
CDR3aa: CASIKTSGTQETQYF

v_gene: TRBV20-1
j_gene: TRBJ2-3
CDR3aa: CSAPYLAGEPDTQYF

v_gene: TRBV19
j_gene: TRBJ2-2
CDR3aa: CASSIQRGTGELFF

v_gene: TRBV5-6
j_gene: TRBJ1-1
CDR3aa: CASDSTGALVPTEAFF

v_gene: TRBV19
j_gene: TRBJ2-5
CDR3aa: CASTLTGQETQYF

v_gene: TRBV12-3/TRBV12-4
j_gene: TRBJ1-5
CDR3aa: CASSQTGNQPQHF

v_gene: TRBV3-1
j_gene: TRBJ2-1
CDR3aa: CASSKGRGFHNEQFF

v_gene: TRBV11-3
j_gene: TRBJ2-1
CDR3aa: CASSLGSLGSYNEQFF

v_gene: TRBV3-1
j_gene: TRBJ1-4
CDR3aa: CASSQGGSGEKLFF

v_gene: TRBV6-1
j_gene: TRBJ1-1
CDR3aa: CASSPTGYNTEAFF

v_gene: TRBV12-3/TRBV12-4
j_gene: TRBJ2-3
CDR3aa: CASSSTQGNTDTQYF

v_gene: TRBV6-1
j_gene: TRBJ2-4
CDR3aa: CASIDRDRGKLAKNIQYF

v_gene: TRBV20-1
j_gene: TRBJ2-7
CDR3aa: CSAADSGVISYEQYF

v_gene: TRBV6-1
j_gene: TRBJ1-1
CDR3aa: CASRAGDAEAFF

v_gene: TRBV5-1
j_gene: TRBJ1-1
CDR3aa: CASSLADITTSMAFF

v_gene: TRBV7-8
j_gene: TRBJ1-2
CDR3aa: CASTSLGEGIYGYTF

v_gene: TRBV28
j_gene: TRBJ2-4
CDR3aa: CASSTTGAKNIQYF

v_gene: TRBV9
j_gene: TRBJ2-5
CDR3aa: CASSVGSGGVRETQYF

v_gene: TRBV30
j_gene: TRBJ1-4
CDR3aa: CACGINEKLFF

v_gene: TRBV19
j_gene: TRBJ2-6
CDR3aa: CASSPRSSWANVLTF

v_gene: TRBV7-8
j_gene: TRBJ2-3
CDR3aa: CASSLAQGGAGTDTQYF

v_gene: TRBV7-8
j_gene: TRBJ2-2
CDR3aa: CASSLARRETGELFF

v_gene: TRBV12-3/TRBV12-4
j_gene: TRBJ2-5
CDR3aa: CASSFAPETRGWETQYF

v_gene: TRBV5-4
j_gene: TRBJ2-6
CDR3aa: CASSLAGTAAPGANVLTF

v_gene: TRBV7-2
j_gene: TRBJ2-1
CDR3aa: CASSLAGGPSEQFF